Listed below are T cell receptor beta chains from one sample, sequenced in a study of blood T cells in healthy people across ages. TCRdb called the 5' RACE reads again in MiXCR, with one record for every CDR3 protein. The data show fewer than 800,000 distinct CDR3 sequences, about 34% seen once. The sample taken for sequencing was blood. These receptors were obtained from a woman aged 80 or over in good health. Each CDR3 is given with its conserved first and last residue. The D gene is left open where the match is weak. Only some rows state a clone size, as once, few, many or a class for expanded clones.

V gene	clone size	J gene	D gene	CDR3 length	CDR3 DNA	CDR3 protein
TRBV24-1	few	TRBJ1-2	TRBD1	15	TGTGCCACCAGTGATTATCGGACAGGGGACTATGGCTACACCTTC	CATSDYRTGDYGYTF
TRBV29-1	many	TRBJ1-1	NA	11	TGCAGCGTTGACTATAACACTGAAGCTTTCTTT	CSVDYNTEAFF
TRBV28	many	TRBJ2-7	NA	15	TGTGCCAGCACCCCAGCGGGGACAGGTAACCACGAGCAGTACTTC	CASTPAGTGNHEQYF
TRBV20-1	NA	TRBJ2-1	NA	15	TGCAGTGCCCTCTCCGTGAGTGGCAGGGGAAATGAGCAGTTCTTC	CSALSVSGRGNEQFF
TRBV20-1	NA	TRBJ2-7	NA	14	TGCAGTGCGGGAGTTGGCCTAGCAGAGTACGAGCAGTACTTC	CSAGVGLAEYEQYF
TRBV5-1	many	TRBJ2-3	TRBD1	15	TGCGCCAGCGGCGGACAGGGAAGTTCCCCAGATACGCAGTATTTT	CASGGQGSSPDTQYF
TRBV30	few	TRBJ1-5	NA	12	TGTGCCTGGGCAAGGGGGGAAGGGCCCCAGCATTTT	CAWARGEGPQHF
TRBV5-1	many	TRBJ2-7	TRBD2	15	TGCGCCAGCAGCTCGCCAGCGGGGAGATCCTACGAGCAGTACTTC	CASSSPAGRSYEQYF
TRBV5-1	many	TRBJ2-3	NA	14	TGCGCCAGCAGCTTGGATAGCGGCACAGATACGCAGTATTTT	CASSLDSGTDTQYF
TRBV12-3/TRBV12-4	NA	TRBJ1-1	NA	14	TGTGCCAGCAATTTCGACGGTGGGGCCACTGAAGCTTTCTTT	CASNFDGGATEAFF
TRBV5-1	many	TRBJ2-3	NA	12	TGCGCCAGCACTTTTAGAGGCGATACGCAGTATTTT	CASTFRGDTQYF
TRBV6-1	once	TRBJ2-1	TRBD1	16	TGTGCCAGCCTACTCAAACAGGGGGCAGACTACAATGAGCAGTTCTTC	CASLLKQGADYNEQFF
TRBV2	many	TRBJ2-5	TRBD1	15	TGTGCCAGCAGTGTCTCCAGGGGGTACCAAGAGACCCAGTACTTC	CASSVSRGYQETQYF
TRBV2	NA	TRBJ2-1	TRBD2	14	TGTGCCAGCACCGGGCGGGGGGCCTTAGATGAGCAGTTCTTC	CASTGRGALDEQFF
TRBV24-1	many	TRBJ2-1	NA	15	TGTGCCACCAGTGGAGCGAAGGGGTCCTACAATGAGCAGTTCTTC	CATSGAKGSYNEQFF
TRBV5-1	many	TRBJ2-6	TRBD1	16	TGCGCCAGCAGCGGGACAGGGGGCGGTGGGGCCAACGTCCTGACTTTC	CASSGTGGGGANVLTF
TRBV20-1	NA	TRBJ1-2	NA	12	TGCAGTGCTAGGTTGCTGGGATATGGCTACACCTTC	CSARLLGYGYTF
TRBV12-3/TRBV12-4	few	TRBJ2-7	TRBD2	17	TGTGCCAGCAGCAGGACTAGCGGGGCGTACTCCTACAATGAGCAGTACTTC	CASSRTSGAYSYNEQYF
TRBV12-3/TRBV12-4	NA	TRBJ2-4	NA	12	TGTGCCAGCAGTTTAGGACAATTCATTCAGTACTTC	CASSLGQFIQYF
TRBV20-1	NA	TRBJ2-3	TRBD2	14	TGCAGTGCAACGACTAGCGGGAGAGGGTATACGCAGTATTTT	CSATTSGRGYTQYF
TRBV11-2	NA	TRBJ1-4	NA	14	TGTGCCAGCAGCTTATTGGGGACTAATGAAAAACTGTTTTTT	CASSLLGTNEKLFF
TRBV6-6	few	TRBJ1-1	NA	16	TGTGCCAGCACCCAGATAAGCTCGGGACGACGGACTGAAGCTTTCTTT	CASTQISSGRRTEAFF
TRBV7-8	NA	TRBJ1-5	NA	15	TGTACCAGCAGCCCGGGGGTGACCAGCAATCAGCCCCAGCATTTT	CTSSPGVTSNQPQHF
TRBV15	many	TRBJ1-5	NA	19	TGTGCCACCAGCAGAGATTTGATAAGTAGGGGTAATAGCAATCAGCCCCAGCATTTT	CATSRDLISRGNSNQPQHF
TRBV7-2	many	TRBJ1-2	NA	17	TGTGCCAGCAGCTTAGGAATCGGGTGGGCATCACGCCGTGGCTACACCTTC	CASSLGIGWASRRGYTF
TRBV27	few	TRBJ1-5	NA	15	TGTGCCAGCAGACCCGAAGCTAGCCGGAATCAGCCCCAGCATTTT	CASRPEASRNQPQHF
TRBV6-5	once	TRBJ2-6	NA	15	TGTGCCAGCAGTCCCGCAGGGTCTGGGGCCAACGTCCGGACTTTC	CASSPAGSGANVRTF
TRBV9	NA	TRBJ2-5	TRBD2	16	TGTGCCAGCAGCGTAGGGGGGGACTACCGACTTGAGACCCAGTACTTC	CASSVGGDYRLETQYF
TRBV18	NA	TRBJ2-7	NA	15	TGTGCCAGCTCAACCTCAGGGGGAGGCAGCTACGAGCAGTACTTC	CASSTSGGGSYEQYF
TRBV12-3/TRBV12-4	NA	TRBJ2-1	TRBD2	17	TGTGCCAGCAGTTTAATGCTAGCGGGGGACCTCTTAAATGAGCAGTTCTTC	CASSLMLAGDLLNEQFF
TRBV7-2	NA	TRBJ2-7	TRBD1	15	TGTGCCAGCAGCTTAGCGGGGACAGGGTCAGGCGAGCAGTACTTC	CASSLAGTGSGEQYF
TRBV7-8	few	TRBJ1-2	TRBD1	17	TGTGCCAGCAGCTTAGCAGGACAGGGGTTGGGTAACTATGGCTACACCTTC	CASSLAGQGLGNYGYTF
TRBV6-1	NA	TRBJ2-7	NA	14	TGTGCCAGCAGTGAGCAGGGGTCCGCCTACGAGCAGTACTTC	CASSEQGSAYEQYF
TRBV7-2	many	TRBJ1-6	NA	13	TGTGCCAGCAGCGAGAGGGGGAGTTCACCCCTCCACTTT	CASSERGSSPLHF
TRBV7-9	NA	TRBJ1-1	NA	13	TGTGCCAGCAGCTTAGAGGGGAGAGGGGAAGCTTTCTTT	CASSLEGRGEAFF
TRBV2	NA	TRBJ2-5	NA	10	TGTGCCAGCGGTGCGGATGAGCAGTACTTC	CASGADEQYF
TRBV4-2	many	TRBJ2-1	NA	13	TGTGCCAGCAGCCCCGAGGCGTACAATGAGCAGTTCTTC	CASSPEAYNEQFF